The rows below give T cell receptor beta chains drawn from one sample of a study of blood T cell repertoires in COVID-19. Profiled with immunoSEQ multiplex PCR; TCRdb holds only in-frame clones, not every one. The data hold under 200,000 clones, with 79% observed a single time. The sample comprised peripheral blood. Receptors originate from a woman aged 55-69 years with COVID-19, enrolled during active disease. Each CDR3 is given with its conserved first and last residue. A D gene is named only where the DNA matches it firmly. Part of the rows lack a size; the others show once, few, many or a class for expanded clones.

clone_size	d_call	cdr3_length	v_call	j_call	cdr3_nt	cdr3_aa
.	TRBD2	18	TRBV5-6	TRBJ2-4	TGTGCCAGCAGCGCGGGTAGCGGGAGGACTTTAGCCAAAAACATTCAGTACTTC	CASSAGSGRTLAKNIQYF
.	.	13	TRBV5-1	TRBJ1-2	TGCGCCAGCAGCTTAACCGGGACACAGGGCTACACCTTC	CASSLTGTQGYTF
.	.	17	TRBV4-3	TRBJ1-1	TGCGCCAGCAGCCAAGATGGGGCCATCGACAAGTCCACTGAAGCTTTCTTT	CASSQDGAIDKSTEAFF
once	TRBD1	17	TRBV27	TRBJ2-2	TGTGCCAGCAGTCTCCGGCAGGGGGCATTGAACACCGGGGAGCTGTTTTTT	CASSLRQGALNTGELFF
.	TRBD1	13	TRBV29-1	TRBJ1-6	TGCAGCGCCCGGGACAGCCTTAATTCACCCCTCCACTTT	CSARDSLNSPLHF
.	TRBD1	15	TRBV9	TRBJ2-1	TGTGCCAGCAGCCCTCCGGGACAGGTCTACAATGAGCAGTTCTTC	CASSPPGQVYNEQFF
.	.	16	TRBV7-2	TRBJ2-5	TGTGCCAGCAGCCTGCGATCATATGGGAGTTCGGCGACCCAGTACTTC	CASSLRSYGSSATQYF
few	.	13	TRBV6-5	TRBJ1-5	TGTGCCAGCACCCGAGGGGGTAATCAGCCCCAGCATTTT	CASTRGGNQPQHF
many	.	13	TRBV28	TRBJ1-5	TGTGCCAGCAGTTCGAGGTATTTGCAGCCCCAGCATTTT	CASSSRYLQPQHF
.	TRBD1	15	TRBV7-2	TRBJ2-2	TGTGCCAGCAGCTTAAGAGGGGGCGCAACCGGGGAGCTGTTTTTT	CASSLRGGATGELFF
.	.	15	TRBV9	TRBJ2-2	TGTGCCAGCAGCGTAGAGGGGGCGAACACCGGGGAGCTGTTTTTT	CASSVEGANTGELFF
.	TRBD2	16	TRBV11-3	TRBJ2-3	TGTGCCAGCAGCTTAGGGAGCGGGGGAAGCACAGATACGCAGTATTTT	CASSLGSGGSTDTQYF
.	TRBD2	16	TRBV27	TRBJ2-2	TGTGCCAGCAGTTGGAGGACTAGCGGGAGTGGCGGGGAGCTGTTTTTT	CASSWRTSGSGGELFF